The 12 T cell receptor beta chains reported below all come from one sample, sequenced in a study of cytomegalovirus exposure and HLA in healthy donors. Libraries were prepared by immunoSEQ multiplex PCR; TCRdb keeps only in-frame clonotypes and omits some of them. The sample holds some 160,000 clones, approximately 90% seen once. The sequenced material came from PBMCs. These receptors were collected from a man between 18 and 35 years old in good health and CMV-seronegative.

The chain links TRBV29-1 to TRBJ2-3; the D is unclear. This CDR3 contains 12 residues. The V gene lost 4 bases and the J gene lost 1 base, with 6 bases spanning the gap. Germline values: CDR1 SQVTM, CDR2 ANQGSEA. CDR3 nucleotides: TGCAGCGTTGGCGCCGGCACAGATACGCAGTATTTT. Translated: CSVGAGTDTQYF.

V and J are TRBV6-5 and TRBJ2-3; 15 bases line up with TRBD2. CDR3 size: 15 residues. Germline CDR1 and CDR2: MNHEY and SVGAGI. Trimming cost V 6 bases and J 8 bases; bases outside gene matches: 6. In DNA form, the CDR3 reads TGTGCCAGCAGCGGACTAGCGGGGGGGCCCGGTACGCAGTATTTT. The encoded protein is CASSGLAGGPGTQYF.

V usage is TRBV27 and J usage is TRBJ1-2; 7 bases map to TRBD1. Germline-derived CDR1 and CDR2 are MNHEY and SMNVEV (reference sequence). With 3 bases clipped from V and 8 bases from J, the junction kept 6 bases outside the gene matches. The CDR3 has 13 residues. CDR3 sequence reads: CASSLTTGEGYTF. CDR3 nucleotides: TGTGCCAGCAGTTTGACCACAGGGGAAGGCTACACCTTC.

This clone was seen once. As DNA, the CDR3 is TGTGCCAGCTCACCAGTTCTCCCGACCGGGACAGATAATGAAAAACTGTTTTTT. Amino acids: CASSPVLPTGTDNEKLFF. The chain is built from TRBV18 and TRBJ1-4; 7 bases map to TRBD1. After removal of 2 bases from V and 4 bases from J, the junction contained 13 bases not matched to a gene. CDR1 is KGHSH, CDR2 LQKENI, per germline. The CDR3 runs 18 residues.

J is TRBJ2-5 and V is TRBV30; 7 nucleotides match TRBD1. Germline trimming cut 3 bases from V and 0 bases from J; bases unmatched to any gene: 7. The CDR3 is made up of 15 amino acids. Germline CDR1 and CDR2: GTSNPN and SVGIG (reference sequence). The CDR3 here is CAWREGTAYQETQYF. The CDR3 DNA reads as TGTGCCTGGAGGGAAGGGACAGCGTACCAAGAGACCCAGTACTTC.

The V call is TRBV11-2, the J call TRBJ2-7; D is possibly TRBD1 (5 bases). The CDR3 spans 14 residues. Germline CDR1 is SGHAT and CDR2 is FQNNGV. V was trimmed by 3 bases and J by 2 bases, leaving 11 bases between them. The CDR3: CASSFSQGTYEQYF. The CDR3 nucleotides read TGTGCCAGCAGCTTTAGTCAGGGAACCTACGAGCAGTACTTC.

The chain links TRBV6-1 to TRBJ2-1; 10 nucleotides agree with TRBD2. Per the germline V gene, CDR1 is MNHNS and CDR2 is SASEGT. The CDR3 sequence is 16 residues long. The V segment lost 4 bases and the J segment 0 bases; nucleotides outside the gene matches: 3. CDR3 bases: TGTGCCAGCAGTGTTAGCGGGGGGAGCTCCTACAATGAGCAGTTCTTC. Amino acid sequence: CASSVSGGSSYNEQFF.

V gene TRBV4-3 combines with J gene TRBJ2-2; 7 bases line up with TRBD1. Trimming at V came to 0 bases and at J to 5 bases, leaving 9 bases not matched to a gene. This CDR3 has 17 amino acids. Germline CDR1 is LGHNA and CDR2 is YSLEER. The CDR3 DNA is TGCGCCAGCAGCCAAGAAGGGGGCGGACAGGCAACCGGGGAGCTGTTTTTT. Translation gives CASSQEGGGQATGELFF.

As concerns this clone: Other nucleotide sequences from this sample produce the same CDR3. The chain links TRBV27 to TRBJ2-7; 7 nucleotides agree with TRBD2. The ends lost 4 bases at V and 2 bases at J; junction bases unmatched: 5. Looked up from germline, CDR1 is MNHEY and CDR2 is SMNVEV (reference sequence). The CDR3 is 14 residues long. CDR3: CASSSAGVPYEQYF. The DNA for the CDR3 is TGTGCCAGCAGTTCCGCGGGGGTCCCCTACGAGCAGTACTTC.

In DNA form, the CDR3 reads TGCGCCAGCAGCTCCCAGGGGGCGATGAACACCGGGGAGCTGTTTTTT. It encodes CASSSQGAMNTGELFF. The rearrangement joins TRBV5-1 to TRBJ2-2; TRBD1 agrees at 8 bases. This CDR3 is built from 16 residues. Germline CDR1 is SGHRS and CDR2 is YFSETQ. V shed 3 bases and J 1 base; nucleotides not matched to a gene: 5. Based on the CDR3 plus reference TRBV5-1 and TRBJ2-2, the full variable domain is KAGVTQTPRYLIKTRGQQVTLSCSPISGHRSVSWYQQTPGQGLQFLFEYFSETQRNKGNFPGRFSGRQFSNSRSEMNVSTLELGDSALYLCASSSQGAMNTGELFFGEGSRLTVL.

This chain joins TRBV19 and TRBJ2-1; 10 nucleotides line up with TRBD1. The CDR3 spans 15 residues. CDR1 and CDR2 from the germline V gene are LNHDA and SQIVND (reference sequence). With V trimmed by 5 bases and J by 8 bases, 9 bases remained unmatched. The CDR3, as DNA: TGTGCCAGTAGTTGGGGGACGACAGGGGGCGATGAGCAGTTCTTC. This gives the protein CASSWGTTGGDEQFF.

This clone has just a few counts. This rearrangement joins TRBV15 to TRBJ2-1; perhaps TRBD2 as D (5 bases). CDR3 length equals 17 residues. Trimming pared 0 bases from V and 5 bases from J, leaving 17 bases between. CDR1 is LNHNV and CDR2 is YYDKDF in the germline V gene (reference sequence). The DNA of the CDR3 is TGTGCCACCAGCAGAGATCCCGGGATGCGGGTGGACAATGAGCAGTTCTTC. Its translation is CATSRDPGMRVDNEQFF.